The following is a TCR beta chain sequence with its context. The sample holds other DNA sequences that translate to the same CDR3. This record comes from a study of blood T cell repertoires in COVID-19. Using immunoSEQ multiplex PCR, the repertoire was profiled, and TCRdb retains in-frame clones only, with some absent. The table has around 260,000 clones, 85% to 90% seen once. Trimming took 5 bases from V and 4 from J, leaving 11 bases between them. CDR1 and CDR2 (germline): SGHTA, FQGTGA. The CDR3 has 13 residues. Material for sequencing was peripheral blood. The TCR was taken from a man aged 18 to 30 with active or convalescent COVID-19. The gene calls are TRBV7-3 and TRBJ2-5; D gene ambiguous. Here the CDR3 DNA reads TGTGCCAGCAGCCTCGTCCCTCGAGAGACCCAGTACTTC. It translates to CASSLVPRETQYF.